One and the same sample provided the 27 T cell receptor beta chains below, sequenced in a study of OX40 agonist ivuxolimab in advanced cancers. Assay used: immunoSEQ multiplex PCR; TCRdb lists only in-frame clones, some missing. The repertoire includes approximately 54,000 clones, more than 65% of them detected once, and over 3% sits in the top ten. The sample was CD4+ or CD8+ T cells sorted from blood, taken in a trial of the OX40 agonist ivuxolimab. Receptor source: an adult with an advanced solid tumor such as melanoma, head and neck, liver or kidney cancer.

V is TRBV29-1 and J is TRBJ1-1, with D hard to call. Between the trimmed V and J ends, which lost 2 bases and 2 bases, there was a span of 15 bases. The germline V gene encodes CDR1 SQVTM and CDR2 ANQGSEA. CDR3 length: 15 amino acids. In DNA form, the CDR3 reads TGCAGCGTTGAACCATCAGGACTTTTAAACACTGAAGCTTTCTTT. Its translation: CSVEPSGLLNTEAFF.

The V call is TRBV4-2, the J call TRBJ2-7; 8 bases agree with TRBD2. CDR3 size: 15 residues. CDR1 is LGHNA, CDR2 YNFKEQ, per germline. V shed 0 bases, J shed 6 bases, and the junction held 7 bases outside the gene matches. The CDR3 spells CASSQDRGGLVEQYF. DNA of the CDR3: TGTGCCAGCAGCCAAGATCGGGGGGGCTTAGTCGAGCAGTACTTC.

This clone appeared once. The CDR3 nucleotides read TGTGCCAGCAGCTTGAACCCCGACAGGGGCTACGAGCAGTACTTC. The encoded protein is CASSLNPDRGYEQYF. The chain has TRBV11-2 and TRBJ2-7; 8 nucleotides match TRBD1. Germline lookup yields CDR1 SGHAT and CDR2 FQNNGV. The junction had 7 bases not matched to a gene; V was cut back by 3 bases and J by 3 bases. The CDR3 contains 15 residues.

The genes are TRBV19 and TRBJ1-4; TRBD1 matches 7 bases. Germline V gene data show CDR1 as LNHDA and CDR2 as SQIVND (reference sequence). The junction had 9 bases not matched to a gene; V was cut back by 5 bases and J by 3 bases. The CDR3 runs to 16 residues. The CDR3 protein is CASSVQGIWANEKLFF. The CDR3 DNA reads TGTGCCAGTAGTGTACAGGGGATTTGGGCTAATGAAAAACTGTTTTTT.

The V gene is TRBV5-5, the J gene TRBJ2-5; 9 bases are a match to TRBD1. The assigned J gene may be wrong: the sequence end matches TRBJ2-7 better. Germline V gene lookup returns CDR1 SGHKS and CDR2 YYEKEE (reference sequence). The CDR3 spans 16 residues. Written as DNA, the CDR3 is TGTGCCAGCAGCTTTTGGGGGACAGGGAGCTCCTACGAGCAGTACTTC. Its protein is CASSFWGTGSSYEQYF.

The gene calls are TRBV9 and TRBJ2-5; maybe TRBD2 (6 bases). The V gene lost 0 bases and the J gene lost 5 bases, with 17 bases spanning the gap. The germline V gene has CDR1 SGDLS and CDR2 YYNGEE. The CDR3 contains 16 residues. CDR3 protein: CASSVVSGGAQETQYF. The DNA for the CDR3 is TGTGCCAGCAGCGTAGTTTCCGGAGGGGCCCAGGAGACCCAGTACTTC.

The genes are TRBV7-6 and TRBJ1-2; no reliable D call. The CDR3 totals 14 residues. Germline CDR1 is SGHVS and CDR2 is FNYEAQ. The V and J ends lost 5 bases and 0 bases respectively, with 10 bases between them. The CDR3 protein is CASSPQPSNYGYTF. DNA for the CDR3: TGTGCCAGCAGCCCCCAACCCTCTAACTATGGCTACACCTTC.

The chain employs TRBV19 and TRBJ1-1; 8 bases map to TRBD1. The V and J ends lost 6 bases and 0 bases, in that order; junction bases with no gene match: 3. Per germline, CDR1 LNHDA and CDR2 SQIVND (reference sequence). This CDR3 comprises 14 residues. The CDR3 loop reads CASRTGQVNTEAFF. CDR3 DNA: TGTGCCAGTAGAACGGGACAGGTGAACACTGAAGCTTTCTTT.

The chain combines TRBV7-3 with TRBJ1-1; D perhaps matches TRBD1 (5 bases). V was cut by 1 base and J by 8 bases, with 11 bases left in between. Germline loops: CDR1 SGHTA, CDR2 FQGTGA. This CDR3 contains 13 residues. CDR3: CASSLIGGLEAFF. The CDR3 DNA sequence: TGTGCCAGCAGCTTAATCGGGGGACTCGAAGCTTTCTTT.

The CDR3, as DNA: TGTGCCAGCAGCTCTTCAGGGGGCCCAAACACCGGGGAGCTGTTTTTT. It specifies CASSSSGGPNTGELFF. The chain combines TRBV7-2 with TRBJ2-2, with TRBD1 matching 8 bases. Germline V gene lookup returns CDR1 SGHTA and CDR2 FQGNSA. The CDR3 sequence is 16 residues long. With 4 bases clipped from V and 2 bases from J, the junction kept 6 bases outside the gene matches. Variable domain in full (rest from reference TRBV7-2 and TRBJ2-2): GAGVSQSPSNKVTEKGKDVELRCDPISGHTALYWYRQSLGQGLEFLIYFQGNSAPDKSGLPSDRFSAERTGGSVSTLTIQRTQQEDSAVYLCASSSSGGPNTGELFFGEGSRLTVL.

The V call is TRBV5-1, the J call TRBJ1-2; TRBD1 aligns across 9 bases. This CDR3 comprises 15 residues. CDR1 and CDR2 (germline): SGHRS, YFSETQ. With V trimmed by 0 bases and J by 3 bases, 3 bases remained unmatched. The DNA for the CDR3 is TGCGCCAGCAGCTTGGACAGGGGGCAATACTATGGCTACACCTTC. Its translation is CASSLDRGQYYGYTF.

The gene calls are TRBV7-9 and TRBJ2-7; 9 nucleotides match TRBD1. Losses at the gene ends were 6 bases for V and 6 bases for J; bases not matched to a gene: 18. From germline, CDR1 is SEHNR and CDR2 FQNEAQ (reference sequence). This CDR3 comprises 17 residues. The CDR3 region has the DNA TGTGCCAGCAGTCCAAGCGGTTGGGACAGGGCCTCAATCGAGCAGTACTTC. This translates into CASSPSGWDRASIEQYF.

This clone has only a few counts. The chain recombines TRBV5-4 with TRBJ2-1; D is possibly TRBD1 (6 bases). V lost 1 base and J lost 3, with 8 bases in between. CDR1 SGHNT and CDR2 YYREEE come from the germline V gene (reference sequence). The CDR3 covers 14 residues. CDR3 loop: CASSLQGLYNEQFF. The CDR3 DNA sequence: TGTGCCAGCAGCTTGCAGGGGCTCTACAATGAGCAGTTCTTC.

The chain combines TRBV2 with TRBJ2-1, with D possibly being TRBD2 (6 bases). The CDR3 loop spans 12 amino acids. CDR1 and CDR2 (germline): SNHLY, FYNNEI. The V end lost 2 bases, the J end lost 15 bases, and 14 bases lay between the germline ends. In nucleotides, the CDR3 is TGTGCCAGCAGTGAAACCCGGGACTCCCTGTTCTTC. Protein sequence: CASSETRDSLFF.

The rearrangement joins TRBV19 to TRBJ2-6; the match to TRBD1 covers 9 bases. The V gene end was trimmed by 5 bases and the J gene end by 2 bases; junction bases not matched to a gene: 10. From germline, CDR1 is LNHDA and CDR2 SQIVND (reference sequence). The CDR3 loop spans 18 amino acids. This CDR3 reads CASSPGTGGITGANVLTF. DNA of the CDR3: TGTGCCAGTAGTCCCGGAACAGGGGGCATAACTGGGGCCAACGTCCTGACTTTC.

The CDR3 reads CASRSEALYGYTF. In DNA, the CDR3 is TGTGCCAGCAGGAGCGAAGCCCTCTATGGCTACACCTTC. This chain joins TRBV6-1 and TRBJ1-2; D gene uncertain. V lost 6 bases and J lost 4, with 12 bases in between. The germline V gene encodes CDR1 MNHNS and CDR2 SASEGT. The CDR3 contains 13 residues.

This sequence joins TRBV19 and TRBJ2-3, with 8 bases aligning to TRBD2. The CDR3 runs 16 residues. The V segment lost 1 base and the J segment 3 bases; nucleotides outside the gene matches: 6. Germline V gives CDR1 LNHDA, CDR2 SQIVND (reference sequence). The CDR3 loop reads CASSIAPGGRTDTQYF. CDR3 bases: TGTGCCAGTAGTATAGCCCCGGGGGGGCGGACAGATACGCAGTATTTT.

This chain uses TRBV29-1 with TRBJ2-7; tentatively, D is TRBD1 (6 bases). V was trimmed by 4 bases and J by 2 bases, leaving 12 bases between them. The CDR3 covers 13 residues. Germline V gives CDR1 SQVTM, CDR2 ANQGSEA. Written as DNA, the CDR3 is TGCAGCGTTGCGACAGGCGTTCCCTACGAGCAGTACTTC. Its translation: CSVATGVPYEQYF.

The J gene is TRBJ2-5, the V gene TRBV13; a possible D gene is TRBD1 (5 bases). CDR3 size: 16 residues. The germline gives CDR1 PRHDT, CDR2 FYEKMQ (reference sequence). The ends were cut back, 2 bases at V and 2 bases at J, with 15 bases in the middle. CDR3 in amino acids: CASSLSARVGQETQYF. The CDR3 DNA sequence: TGTGCCAGCAGCTTATCGGCCAGGGTGGGGCAAGAGACCCAGTACTTC.

The chain combines TRBV5-1 with TRBJ2-6, with D uncertain. V gave up 0 bases and J gave up 4 bases, with 8 bases separating them. This CDR3 has 15 residues. Germline-derived CDR1 and CDR2 are SGHRS and YFSETQ. The CDR3 nucleotides are TGCGCCAGCAGCTTGGAGTGGTTGGGGGCCAACGTCCTGACTTTC. Translation: CASSLEWLGANVLTF.

The chain is built from TRBV12-5 and TRBJ2-2; TRBD2 matches 9 bases. Trimming cost V 5 bases and J 0 bases; bases outside gene matches: 1. CDR1 LGHNT and CDR2 FRNRAP come from the germline V gene. The CDR3 covers 15 residues. The DNA for the CDR3 is TGTGCTAGTGGTCTAGCGGGGACGAACACCGGGGAGCTGTTTTTT. It encodes CASGLAGTNTGELFF. The complete variable domain, with remaining parts taken from reference TRBV12-5 and TRBJ2-2, reads DARVTQTPRHKVTEMGQEVTMRCQPILGHNTVFWYRQTMMQGLELLAYFRNRAPLDDSGMPKDRFSAEMPDATLATLKIQPSEPRDSAVYFCASGLAGTNTGELFFGEGSRLTVL.

The gene calls are TRBV19 and TRBJ1-6; possible D gene TRBD1, 5 bases. CDR3 size: 14 residues. Trimming shortened V by 9 bases and J by 9 bases, and 18 bases separated the two germline ends. Germline-derived CDR1 and CDR2 are LNHDA and SQIVND (reference sequence). DNA for the CDR3: TGTGCCAGACGAGGGCAGGGTCTTTCTTCACCCCTCCACTTT. Translation gives CARRGQGLSSPLHF.

The V gene is TRBV2, the J gene TRBJ1-4; D is possibly TRBD1 (5 bases). This CDR3 contains 14 residues. The V and J ends lost 4 bases and 7 bases respectively, with 13 bases between them. From germline, CDR1 is SNHLY and CDR2 FYNNEI. The CDR3 region is CASSAETVTEKLFF. CDR3 bases: TGTGCCAGCAGTGCTGAGACAGTGACTGAAAAACTGTTTTTT.

The chain combines TRBV7-9 with TRBJ2-1; D remains unclear. V lost 5 bases to trimming and J lost 10 bases, with 9 bases between them. The CDR3 covers 11 residues. Germline V gene lookup returns CDR1 SEHNR and CDR2 FQNEAQ (reference sequence). The DNA of the CDR3 is TGTGCCAGCAGCCAGGCGGCGGAGCAGTTCTTC. This encodes CASSQAAEQFF.

The V call is TRBV4-1, the J call TRBJ1-1; 10 bases map to TRBD1. Looked up from germline, CDR1 is MGHRA and CDR2 is YSYEKL. The CDR3 is 13 amino acids. V lost 1 base to trimming and J lost 11 bases; unmatched junction nucleotides: 4. The CDR3 nucleotides read TGCGCCAGCAGCCAAGGACAGGGGGCCGGTGCTTTCTTT. Protein sequence: CASSQGQGAGAFF.

This clone has just one count. The rearrangement joins TRBV11-2 to TRBJ2-5; 7 bases are a match to TRBD2. Germline CDR1 SGHAT, CDR2 FQNNGV. This CDR3 is built from 14 residues. With 4 bases clipped from V and 3 bases from J, the junction kept 5 bases outside the gene matches. CDR3 loop: CASSSMAGEETQYF. The DNA of the CDR3 is TGTGCCAGCAGCTCGATGGCGGGGGAAGAGACCCAGTACTTC.

The chain couples TRBV29-1 to TRBJ1-2; TRBD1 agrees at 10 bases. Germline V gene data show CDR1 as SQVTM and CDR2 as ANQGSEA. J lost 4 bases, V lost 4 bases, and 6 bases had no gene match. The CDR3 is made up of 14 amino acids. The CDR3 here is CSVGRGQGPYGYTF. As DNA, the CDR3 is TGCAGCGTTGGAAGGGGACAGGGGCCCTATGGCTACACCTTC.